This T cell receptor (beta chain) came from a study of PD-1 blockade in classical Hodgkin lymphoma. On the study more broadly: Patients in the cohort were put on intravenous nivolumab, 3 mg/kg every 2 weeks. Whole-study findings and limits: Those achieving complete response showed baseline diversity like newly diagnosed patients. Undefined causes, possibly disease activity or prior therapy, underlie the repertoire differences.

Clones were read by immunoSEQ multiplex PCR, and TCRdb kept only the in-frame ones, dropping some. The sample shows some 150,000 clones, around four fifths of them seen only once. Every one of the patients relapsed after autologous stem cell transplantation (brentuximab vedotin exposure was variable). The best responses consisted of complete response, partial response or progressive disease. Notes on this clone: Its target is unknown.

Germline trimming cut 6 bases from V and 5 bases from J; bases unmatched to any gene: 5. Germline lookup yields CDR1 KGHSH and CDR2 LQKENI. The CDR3 covers 14 residues. The material sequenced was peripheral blood mononuclear cells (PBMCs), taken before the second cycle of nivolumab. The receptor comes from a human donor with classical Hodgkin lymphoma. The rearrangement joins TRBV18 to TRBJ2-2; 8 bases match TRBD1. The CDR3 DNA reads TGTGCCAGCTCTGGACAGGGTTATACCGGGGAGCTGTTTTTT. Translated: CASSGQGYTGELFF.